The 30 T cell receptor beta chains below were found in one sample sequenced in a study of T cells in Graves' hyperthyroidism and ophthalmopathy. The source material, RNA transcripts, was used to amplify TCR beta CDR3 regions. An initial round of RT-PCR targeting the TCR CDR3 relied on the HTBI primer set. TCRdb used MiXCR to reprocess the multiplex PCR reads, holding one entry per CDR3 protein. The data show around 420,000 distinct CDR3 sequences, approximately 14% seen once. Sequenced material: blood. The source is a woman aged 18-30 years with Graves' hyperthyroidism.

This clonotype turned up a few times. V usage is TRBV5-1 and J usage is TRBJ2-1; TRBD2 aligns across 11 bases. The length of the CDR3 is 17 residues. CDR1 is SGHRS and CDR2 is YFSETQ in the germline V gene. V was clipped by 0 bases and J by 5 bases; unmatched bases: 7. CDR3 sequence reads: CASSLAPGLAVNNEQFF. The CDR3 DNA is TGCGCCAGCAGCTTGGCGCCGGGACTAGCGGTTAACAATGAGCAGTTCTTC.

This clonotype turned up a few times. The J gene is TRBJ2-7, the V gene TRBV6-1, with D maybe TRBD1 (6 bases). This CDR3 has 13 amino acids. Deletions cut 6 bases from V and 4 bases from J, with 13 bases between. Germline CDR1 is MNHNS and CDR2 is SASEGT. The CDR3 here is CASSTGTSYEQYF. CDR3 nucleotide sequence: TGTGCCAGCAGCACTGGGACATCTTACGAGCAGTACTTC.

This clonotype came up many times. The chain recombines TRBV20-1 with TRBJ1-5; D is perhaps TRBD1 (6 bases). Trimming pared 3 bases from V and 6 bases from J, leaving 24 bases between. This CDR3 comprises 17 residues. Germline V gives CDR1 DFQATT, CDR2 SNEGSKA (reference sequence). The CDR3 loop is CSARDDLGREGGQPQHF. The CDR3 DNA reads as TGCAGTGCTAGGGACGACCTGGGTAGGGAAGGGGGTCAGCCCCAGCATTTT.

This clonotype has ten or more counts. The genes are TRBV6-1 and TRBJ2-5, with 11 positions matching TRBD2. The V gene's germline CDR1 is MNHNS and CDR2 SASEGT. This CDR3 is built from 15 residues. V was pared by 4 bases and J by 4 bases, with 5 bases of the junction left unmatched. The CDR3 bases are TGTGCCAGCAGTGTCACCGGGACTAGCGGAGAGACCCAGTACTTC. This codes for CASSVTGTSGETQYF.

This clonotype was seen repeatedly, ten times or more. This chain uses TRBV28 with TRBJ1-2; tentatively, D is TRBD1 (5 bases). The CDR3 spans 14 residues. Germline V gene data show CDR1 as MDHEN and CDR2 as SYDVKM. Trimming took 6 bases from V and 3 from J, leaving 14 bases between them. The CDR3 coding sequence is TGTGCCAGCAGACCCACCGGGACCCACTATGGCTACACCTTC. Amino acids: CASRPTGTHYGYTF.

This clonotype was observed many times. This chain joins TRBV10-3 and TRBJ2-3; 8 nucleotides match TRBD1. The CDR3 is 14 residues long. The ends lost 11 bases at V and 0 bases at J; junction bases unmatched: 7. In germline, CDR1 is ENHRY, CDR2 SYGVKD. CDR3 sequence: CAARQGKSTDTQYF. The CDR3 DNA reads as TGTGCCGCCAGACAGGGGAAAAGCACAGATACGCAGTATTTT.

The CDR3 is CASSWTGSNEQFF. The DNA for the CDR3 is TGTGCCAGTAGTTGGACAGGGTCCAATGAGCAGTTCTTC. The V call is TRBV19, the J call TRBJ2-1; 8 bases agree with TRBD1. V was pared by 5 bases and J by 6 bases, with 3 bases of the junction left unmatched. Germline CDR1 is LNHDA and CDR2 is SQIVND (reference sequence). The CDR3 spans 13 residues.

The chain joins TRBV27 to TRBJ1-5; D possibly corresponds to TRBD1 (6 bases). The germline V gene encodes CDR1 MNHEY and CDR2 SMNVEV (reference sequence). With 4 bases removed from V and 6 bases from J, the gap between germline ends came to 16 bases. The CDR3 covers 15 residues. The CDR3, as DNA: TGTGCCAGCAGTTCTATTACAGGGATGGGTCAGCCCCAGCATTTT. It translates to CASSSITGMGQPQHF.

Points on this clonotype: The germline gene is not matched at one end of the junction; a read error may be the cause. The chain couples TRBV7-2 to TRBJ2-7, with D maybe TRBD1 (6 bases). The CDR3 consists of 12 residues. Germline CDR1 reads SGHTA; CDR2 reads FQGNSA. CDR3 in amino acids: CASSSDSYGQYF. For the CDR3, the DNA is TGTGCCAGCAGCTCGGACAGCTACGGGCAGTACTTC.

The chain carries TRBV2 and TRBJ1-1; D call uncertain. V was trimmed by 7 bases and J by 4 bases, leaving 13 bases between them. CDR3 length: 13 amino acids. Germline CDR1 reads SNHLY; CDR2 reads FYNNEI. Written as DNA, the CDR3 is TGTGCCAGCAATTTGTACAGAGGCACTGAAGCTTTCTTT. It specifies CASNLYRGTEAFF.

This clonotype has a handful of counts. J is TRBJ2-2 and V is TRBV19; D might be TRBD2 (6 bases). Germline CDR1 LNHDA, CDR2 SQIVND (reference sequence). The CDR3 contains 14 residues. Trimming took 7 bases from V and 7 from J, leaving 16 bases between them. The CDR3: CASNRGREVGELFF. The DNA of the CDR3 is TGTGCCAGTAATCGTGGGCGGGAAGTCGGGGAGCTGTTTTTT.

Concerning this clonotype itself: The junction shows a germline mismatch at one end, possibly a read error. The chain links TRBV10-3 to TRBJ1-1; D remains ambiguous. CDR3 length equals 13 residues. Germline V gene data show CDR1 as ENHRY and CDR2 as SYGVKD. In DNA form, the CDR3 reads TGTGCCATCAGACGGGAGTTGAACACTGGAGCTTTCTTT. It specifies CAIRRELNTGAFF.

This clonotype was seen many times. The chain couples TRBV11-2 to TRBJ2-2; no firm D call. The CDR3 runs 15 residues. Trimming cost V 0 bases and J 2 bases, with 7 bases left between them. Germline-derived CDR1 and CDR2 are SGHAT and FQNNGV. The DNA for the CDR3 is TGTGCCAGCAGCTTAGACCCACGTAACACCGGGGAGCTGTTTTTT. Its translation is CASSLDPRNTGELFF.

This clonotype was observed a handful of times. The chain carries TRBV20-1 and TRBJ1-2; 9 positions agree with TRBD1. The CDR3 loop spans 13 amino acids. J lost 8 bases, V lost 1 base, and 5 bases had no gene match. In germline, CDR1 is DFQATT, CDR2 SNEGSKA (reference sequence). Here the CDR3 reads CSARAQGAEGYTF. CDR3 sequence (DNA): TGCAGTGCTAGAGCACAGGGGGCAGAGGGCTACACCTTC.

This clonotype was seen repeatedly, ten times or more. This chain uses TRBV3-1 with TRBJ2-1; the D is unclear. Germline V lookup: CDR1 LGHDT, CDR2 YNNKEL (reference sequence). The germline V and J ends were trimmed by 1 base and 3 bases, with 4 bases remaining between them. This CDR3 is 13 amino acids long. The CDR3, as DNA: TGTGCCAGCAGCCAAGTTTACTACAATGAGCAGTTCTTC. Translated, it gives CASSQVYYNEQFF.

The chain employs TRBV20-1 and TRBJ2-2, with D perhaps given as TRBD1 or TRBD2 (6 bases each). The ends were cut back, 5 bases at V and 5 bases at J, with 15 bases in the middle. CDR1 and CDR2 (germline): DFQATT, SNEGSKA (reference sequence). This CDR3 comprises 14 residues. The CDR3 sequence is CSAQRPGATGELFF. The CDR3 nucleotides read TGCAGTGCTCAAAGACCGGGGGCGACCGGGGAGCTGTTTTTT.

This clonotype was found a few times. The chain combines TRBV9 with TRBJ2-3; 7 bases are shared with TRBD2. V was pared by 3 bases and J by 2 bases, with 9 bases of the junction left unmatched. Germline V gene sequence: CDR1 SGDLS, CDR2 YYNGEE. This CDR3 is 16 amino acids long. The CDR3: CASSGTSEALTDTQYF. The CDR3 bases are TGTGCCAGCAGCGGTACTAGCGAAGCACTCACAGATACGCAGTATTTT.

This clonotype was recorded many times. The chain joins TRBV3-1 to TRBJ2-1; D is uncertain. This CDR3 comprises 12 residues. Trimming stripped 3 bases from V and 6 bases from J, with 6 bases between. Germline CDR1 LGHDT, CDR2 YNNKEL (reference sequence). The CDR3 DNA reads TGTGCCAGCAGCCACCGACTCAATGAGCAGTTCTTC. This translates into CASSHRLNEQFF.

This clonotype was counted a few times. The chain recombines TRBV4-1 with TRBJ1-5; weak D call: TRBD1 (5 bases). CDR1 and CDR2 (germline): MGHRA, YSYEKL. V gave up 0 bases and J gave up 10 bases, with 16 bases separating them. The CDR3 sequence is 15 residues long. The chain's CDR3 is CASSQDSAGRRPQHF. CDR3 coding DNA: TGCGCCAGCAGCCAAGATTCTGCAGGGAGAAGACCCCAGCATTTT.

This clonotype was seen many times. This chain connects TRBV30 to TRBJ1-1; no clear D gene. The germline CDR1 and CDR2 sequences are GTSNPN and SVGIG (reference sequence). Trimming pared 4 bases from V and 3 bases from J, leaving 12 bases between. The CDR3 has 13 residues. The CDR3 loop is CAWTEVGDTEAFF. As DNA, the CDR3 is TGTGCCTGGACGGAGGTTGGGGACACTGAAGCTTTCTTT.

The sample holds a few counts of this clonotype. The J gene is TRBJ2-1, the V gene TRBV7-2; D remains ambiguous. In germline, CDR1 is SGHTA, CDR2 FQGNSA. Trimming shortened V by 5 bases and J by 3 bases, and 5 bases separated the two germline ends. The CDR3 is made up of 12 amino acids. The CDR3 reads CASSKNYNEQFF. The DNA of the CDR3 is TGTGCCAGCAGCAAAAACTACAATGAGCAGTTCTTC.

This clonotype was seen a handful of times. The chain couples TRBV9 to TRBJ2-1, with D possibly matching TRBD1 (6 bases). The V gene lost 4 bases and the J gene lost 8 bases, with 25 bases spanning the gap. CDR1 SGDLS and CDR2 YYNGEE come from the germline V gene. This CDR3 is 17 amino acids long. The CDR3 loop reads CASSSTNRGKGSDEQFF. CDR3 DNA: TGTGCCAGCAGCTCCACTAATAGGGGGAAGGGAAGCGATGAGCAGTTCTTC.

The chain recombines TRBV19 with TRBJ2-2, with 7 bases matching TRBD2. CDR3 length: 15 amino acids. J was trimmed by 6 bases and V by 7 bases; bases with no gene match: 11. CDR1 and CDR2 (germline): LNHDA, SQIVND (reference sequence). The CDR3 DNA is TGTGCCAGTACGGCGCCATTTCGGGGGGCCGGGGAGCTGTTTTTT. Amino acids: CASTAPFRGAGELFF.

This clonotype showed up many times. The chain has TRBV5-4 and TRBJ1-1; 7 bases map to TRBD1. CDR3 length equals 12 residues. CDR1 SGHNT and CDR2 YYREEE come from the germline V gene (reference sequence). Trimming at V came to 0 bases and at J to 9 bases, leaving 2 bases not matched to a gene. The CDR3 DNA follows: TGTGCCAGCAGCTTGGACAGGGGACAAGCTTTCTTT. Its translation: CASSLDRGQAFF.

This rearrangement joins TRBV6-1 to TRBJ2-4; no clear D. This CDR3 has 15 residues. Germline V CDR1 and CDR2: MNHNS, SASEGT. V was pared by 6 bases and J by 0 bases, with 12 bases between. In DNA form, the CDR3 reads TGTGCCAGCAGCCCCGAATTCCTAGCCAAAAACATTCAGTACTTC. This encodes CASSPEFLAKNIQYF.

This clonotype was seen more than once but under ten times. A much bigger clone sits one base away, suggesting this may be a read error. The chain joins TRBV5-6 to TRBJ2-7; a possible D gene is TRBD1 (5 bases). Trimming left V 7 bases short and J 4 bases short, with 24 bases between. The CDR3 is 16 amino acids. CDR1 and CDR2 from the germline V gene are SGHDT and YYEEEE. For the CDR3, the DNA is TGTGCCAGCCACCTCGACGTGGCAGGGCGTACATACGAGCAGTACTTC. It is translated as CASHLDVAGRTYEQYF. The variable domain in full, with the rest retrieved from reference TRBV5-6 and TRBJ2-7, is DAGVTQSPTHLIKTRGQQVTLRCSPKSGHDTVSWYQQALGQGPQFIFQYYEEEERQRGNFPDRFSGHQFPNYSSELNVNALLLGDSALYLCASHLDVAGRTYEQYFGPGTRLTVT.

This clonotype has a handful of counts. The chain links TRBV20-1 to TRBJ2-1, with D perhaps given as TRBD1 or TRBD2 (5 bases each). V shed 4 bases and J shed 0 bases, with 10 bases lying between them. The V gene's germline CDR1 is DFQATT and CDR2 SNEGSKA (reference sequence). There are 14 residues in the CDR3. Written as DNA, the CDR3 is TGCAGTGCTATACTGGGACGCTCCTACAATGAGCAGTTCTTC. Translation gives CSAILGRSYNEQFF.

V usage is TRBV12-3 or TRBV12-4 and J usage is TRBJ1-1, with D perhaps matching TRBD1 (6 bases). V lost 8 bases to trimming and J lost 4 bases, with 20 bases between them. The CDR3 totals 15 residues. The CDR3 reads CASCRGFYMSTEAFF. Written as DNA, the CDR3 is TGTGCCAGCTGCAGGGGTTTCTATATGAGCACTGAAGCTTTCTTT.

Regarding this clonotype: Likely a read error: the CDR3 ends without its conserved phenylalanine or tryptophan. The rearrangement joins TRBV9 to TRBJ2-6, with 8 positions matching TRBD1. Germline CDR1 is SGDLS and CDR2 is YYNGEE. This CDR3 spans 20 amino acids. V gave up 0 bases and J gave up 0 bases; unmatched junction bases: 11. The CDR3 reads CASSVEIWGTGSSGANVLTL. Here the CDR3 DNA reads TGTGCCAGCAGCGTAGAAATATGGGGGACAGGAAGCTCTGGGGCCAACGTCCTGACTCTC.

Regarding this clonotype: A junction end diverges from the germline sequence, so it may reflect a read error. The CDR3 DNA reads TGTGCCAGCAGTCGGGGTGTCTACAATGAGCAGCTCTTC. Encoded protein: CASSRGVYNEQLF. The chain is built from TRBV27 and TRBJ2-1; a weak D match, TRBD2 (5 bases). CDR1 MNHEY and CDR2 SMNVEV come from the germline V gene (reference sequence). The CDR3 length is 13 residues.